This T cell receptor beta chain was identified in a study of CD8+ T cells in alopecia areata (dated by TCRdb to between 2018 and 2020). Broadly, across the study: The treated patients took part in an open-label pilot trial in which moderate-to-severe alopecia areata was treated with oral tofacitinib at 5 to 10 mg twice daily. Patients received tofacitinib for 6 to 18 months and were then followed off drug for 6 months to check for delayed response and recurrence. To study T cell clonal expansion in alopecia areata, the researchers applied high-throughput TCRbeta sequencing to both the C3H/HeJ mouse model and human patients. In humans, TCRbeta sequencing was performed on scalp tissue and on sorted CD4+ and CD8+ peripheral blood T cells from healthy controls and from patients with patchy or totalis/universalis alopecia areata. Tofacitinib-treated patients had biopsies at baseline and at 4 and 24 weeks of treatment, with a later scalp biopsy in several patients. Scalp clonality was compared among normal scalp (n=4), patchy alopecia areata scalp (n=8), and alopecia totalis/universalis scalp (n=8). The RNA source kit depended on sample type: the PAXgene miRNA kit for fixed scalp, the miRNeasy kit for PBMCs, and the RNeasy kit for mouse skin. TCRbeta CDR3 regions were amplified by immunoSEQ multiplex PCR with 35 Vbeta forward and 13 Jbeta reverse primers. Paper-wide results and their limitations: Shared TCR sequences between patients were less evident than in mice, which may be partly attributable to HLA diversity in the patient population. Scalp TCR repertoire analysis is complicated because resident alphabeta T cells in normal human skin are also sequenced, whereas mouse skin is dominated by gammadelta T cells. Compared with normal scalp, lesional scalp, particularly in alopecia totalis/universalis, had higher clonality and more expanded CD8+ clones, which suggests antigenic drive.

Library preparation used the immunoSEQ multiplex PCR assay. To provide template for TCR sequencing, every sample had RNA extracted and reverse transcribed into cDNA. First-strand cDNA was synthesized using SuperScript III with a 2:1 mix of oligo-dT and random hexamers. A synthetic immune receptor repertoire was used to assess amplification bias, and residual bias was removed computationally. Per the authors' processing: Raw reads were preprocessed to remove errors, and CDR3 was defined according to IMGT conventions as the region from the conserved cysteine to phenylalanine. Clonality was calculated as 1 minus Shannon entropy normalized by log2 of the number of productive unique TCRs. CD4 or CD8 identity of scalp clones was inferred by cross-referencing scalp TCRbeta sequences with sorted blood CD4 and CD8 repertoires. What TCRdb holds here is the immuneACCESS table cut down to in-frame rearrangements. Part of the clones is not present; checked against another copy, under half of the missing clones reflect an unresolved V gene, and the others are unexplained. The DNA was the basis for D and trimming; V, J and clone size are from that table. Within this sample are about 150,000 clones, with around 87% of them counted one time only. About 15% of the sample belongs to the ten largest clones.

The junction shows trimming of 2 bases on V and 4 bases on J, plus 12 bases between the germline ends. Via the germline V gene (reference sequence), CDR1 is GTSNPN and CDR2 SVGIG. The CDR3 numbers 15 residues from cysteine through phenylalanine. Only CDR3 DNA is held: 45 bases, read in frame from base 1. According to the study, the label for this sample's time point signals: baseline before oral tofacitinib. Lesional scalp punch biopsies and peripheral blood were obtained from alopecia areata patients. PBMCs were separated by density centrifugation and stained for CD3, CD4 and CD8, after which CD4+ and CD8+ T cells were sorted on a FACSAria. This clone has just a few counts. The specificity of this receptor is unknown. The input lacks base qualities; no much larger clone sits a single base away.

The sample consisted of CD8+ T cells sorted from blood, taken at week 0. This receptor was obtained from a human donor with alopecia areata. This sequence uses TRBV30 and TRBJ2-6; a tentative D match to TRBD2 spans 6 bases. The sequenced DNA: TGTGCCTGGAGTTGGGGAGGTACCGGGGCCAACGTCCTGACTTTC. The resulting protein is CAWSWGGTGANVLTF.